Sequencing of this TCR beta chain was carried out in a study of blood T cells in healthy people across ages. Through a sample-barcoded 5' primer and a J-beta primer mix, a second PCR was run for roughly 6 to 12 cycles. One entry per CDR3 protein results from TCRdb running MiXCR on the 5' RACE reads. The data show 1.5 million to 2 million distinct CDR3 sequences, roughly 30% seen once. This clonotype was picked up many times. The CDR3 covers 14 residues. The ends lost 4 bases at V and 5 bases at J; junction bases unmatched: 8. The germline V gene has CDR1 SGHKS and CDR2 YYEKEE (reference sequence). V gene TRBV5-5 combines with J gene TRBJ2-5, with 7 positions matching TRBD1. The sample consisted of blood. This receptor was obtained from a woman under 40 in good health. CDR3 sequence: CASSDGQVEETQYF. The CDR3 DNA follows: TGTGCCAGCAGCGACGGACAGGTAGAGGAGACCCAGTACTTC.